A selection of T cell receptor beta chains follows, all from one sample in a study of Ad26.COV2.S vaccination and SARS-CoV-2 variants. TCRdb keeps only in-frame clones here, not all; method: immunoSEQ multiplex PCR. The table has roughly 400,000 clones, around 93% seen once. The sequencing used peripheral blood, collected in a trial of Ad26.COV2.S vaccine versus placebo. The receptors derive from a person aged 18-65 years who received the Ad26.COV2.S COVID-19 vaccine or a placebo. Each CDR3 is given with its conserved first and last residue. A D gene is named only where the DNA matches it firmly. Clone size is stated in some rows and not others, as once, few, many or a class when expanded.

cdr3_aa: CASSSRQGFFQGYTF; cdr3_nt: TGTGCCAGCAGCTCCCGACAGGGGTTCTTTCAGGGCTACACCTTC; d_call: TRBD1; j_call: TRBJ1-2; clone_size: NA; v_call: TRBV7-2
cdr3_aa: CASSTRQDENYEQYF; cdr3_nt: TGCGCCAGCAGCACCCGACAGGATGAGAACTACGAGCAGTACTTC; d_call: NA; j_call: TRBJ2-7; clone_size: NA; v_call: TRBV4-3
cdr3_aa: CASSLGSALPSTDTQYF; cdr3_nt: TGTGCCAGCAGTTTAGGGTCAGCTCTACCTAGCACAGATACGCAGTATTTT; d_call: NA; j_call: TRBJ2-3; clone_size: NA; v_call: TRBV27
cdr3_aa: CASSSSHNSPLHF; cdr3_nt: TGTGCCAGTAGTTCCTCTCATAATTCACCCCTCCACTTT; d_call: NA; j_call: TRBJ1-6; clone_size: few; v_call: TRBV19
cdr3_aa: CASSAIMRGAYQETQYF; cdr3_nt: TGTGCCAGCAGTGCCATCATGAGGGGGGCGTACCAAGAGACCCAGTACTTC; d_call: NA; j_call: TRBJ2-5; clone_size: NA; v_call: TRBV6-1
cdr3_aa: CASSPDRQQPQHF; cdr3_nt: TGTGCCAGCAGCCCAGACAGACAACAGCCCCAGCATTTT; d_call: NA; j_call: TRBJ1-5; clone_size: NA; v_call: TRBV14
cdr3_aa: CASSRTSGGAENEQFF; cdr3_nt: TGTGCCAGCTCCCGAACTAGCGGGGGGGCCGAGAATGAGCAGTTCTTC; d_call: TRBD2; j_call: TRBJ2-1; clone_size: NA; v_call: TRBV18
cdr3_aa: CASSPPTRETQYF; cdr3_nt: TGTGCCAGCAGCCCCCCAACACGAGAGACCCAGTACTTC; d_call: NA; j_call: TRBJ2-5; clone_size: NA; v_call: TRBV11-2
cdr3_aa: CASSAGRGKVDTQYF; cdr3_nt: TGTGCCAGCTCCGCGGGGCGGGGGAAAGTGGATACGCAGTATTTT; d_call: TRBD2; j_call: TRBJ2-3; clone_size: NA; v_call: TRBV7-2
cdr3_aa: CASSLFSRGGWSGYTF; cdr3_nt: TGTGCCAGCAGCTTATTCTCCCGGGGGGGATGGAGTGGCTACACCTTC; d_call: NA; j_call: TRBJ1-2; clone_size: NA; v_call: TRBV11-2
cdr3_aa: CAWSMSLGTEAFF; cdr3_nt: TGTGCCTGGAGTATGAGCCTCGGCACTGAAGCTTTCTTT; d_call: NA; j_call: TRBJ1-1; clone_size: NA; v_call: TRBV30
cdr3_aa: CASSLAQGTMNTEAFF; cdr3_nt: TGTGCCAGCAGCTTAGCACAGGGGACTATGAACACTGAAGCTTTCTTT; d_call: TRBD1; j_call: TRBJ1-1; clone_size: NA; v_call: TRBV7-6
cdr3_aa: CASSLNSGLAPYNEQFF; cdr3_nt: TGTGCCAGCAGCTTAAATTCGGGACTAGCGCCCTACAATGAGCAGTTCTTC; d_call: TRBD2; j_call: TRBJ2-1; clone_size: NA; v_call: TRBV7-2
cdr3_aa: CASSFARAGYGYTF; cdr3_nt: TGTGCCAGCAGCTTCGCTAGGGCAGGCTATGGCTACACCTTC; d_call: NA; j_call: TRBJ1-2; clone_size: NA; v_call: TRBV7-9